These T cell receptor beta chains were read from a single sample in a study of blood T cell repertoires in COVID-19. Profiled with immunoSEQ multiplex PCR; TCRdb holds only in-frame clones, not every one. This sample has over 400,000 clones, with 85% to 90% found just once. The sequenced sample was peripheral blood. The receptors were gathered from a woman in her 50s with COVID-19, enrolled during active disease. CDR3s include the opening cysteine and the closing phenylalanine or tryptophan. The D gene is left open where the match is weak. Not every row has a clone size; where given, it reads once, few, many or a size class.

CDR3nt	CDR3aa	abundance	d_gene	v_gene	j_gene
TGTGCCAGCAGTTTCGACAGGGCCAGCACAGATACGCAGTATTTT	CASSFDRASTDTQYF	few	TRBD1	TRBV2	TRBJ2-3
TGCGCCAGCAGCTTGGTGCTAGCGGGGGACAATGAGCAGTTCTTC	CASSLVLAGDNEQFF	NA	TRBD2	TRBV5-1	TRBJ2-1
TGTGCCAGCAGCCAGACGGGGTCTGGAAACACCATATATTTT	CASSQTGSGNTIYF	NA	NA	TRBV3-1/TRBV3-2	TRBJ1-3
TGTGCCAGCAGCTTGTATGAGCGAGATACGCAGTATTTT	CASSLYERDTQYF	NA	NA	TRBV5-4	TRBJ2-3
TGCGCCAGCAGCCAGTCGGTAGGGGGCTTCCGGGGCGAGCAGTACTTC	CASSQSVGGFRGEQYF	NA	TRBD1	TRBV4-1	TRBJ2-7
TGTGCCAGCAGTTCCCCTTATCCCCCGTTTCCTGAGCAGTTCTTC	CASSSPYPPFPEQFF	NA	NA	TRBV6-5	TRBJ2-1
TGTGCCAGCAGTTCACACGTCCGCTCCGATACGCAGTATTTT	CASSSHVRSDTQYF	NA	NA	TRBV2	TRBJ2-3
TGTGCCAGCAGCTCCCGAGGGGGCGCGGGGAACAATGAGCAGTTCTTC	CASSSRGGAGNNEQFF	NA	NA	TRBV7-3	TRBJ2-1
TGTGCCAGCAGCGTACCAGGGTATGGCTACACCTTC	CASSVPGYGYTF	NA	NA	TRBV9	TRBJ1-2
TGCAGCGTTAGGGGCGCGGATGGCTACACCTTC	CSVRGADGYTF	NA	NA	TRBV29-1	TRBJ1-2
TGTGCCAGTAGTTGGACAGGGGGGCTAGATACGAACAATGAGCAGTTCTTC	CASSWTGGLDTNNEQFF	NA	TRBD1	TRBV19	TRBJ2-1
TGTGCCAGCAGCCCATTCGACAAGCGGGGGGGCCGGGGTGAGCAGTTCTTC	CASSPFDKRGGRGEQFF	NA	TRBD2	TRBV4-2	TRBJ2-1
TGTGCCAGTACCAAACACCGGGACACAAAGGATACGCAGTATTTT	CASTKHRDTKDTQYF	NA	NA	TRBV19	TRBJ2-3